This TCR beta chain was sequenced for a study of siplizumab effects on memory and regulatory T cells. Sequenced by immunoSEQ multiplex PCR; TCRdb stores in-frame clones only, minus some. This repertoire shows some 100,000 clones, about 92% found once; its top ten account for 0.55% to 0.85%. The sample consisted of Tregs sorted from blood. The TCR originated in a human donor in good health.

Written as DNA, the CDR3 is TGTGCCAGCAGCTTAGAGTCCAGGGCACAGCAGCCCCAGCATTTT. Protein sequence: CASSLESRAQQPQHF. V gene TRBV7-8 combines with J gene TRBJ1-5; a possible D gene is TRBD1 (5 bases). Per germline, CDR1 SGHVS and CDR2 FQNEAQ. Trimming took 1 base from V and 7 from J, leaving 14 bases between them. The CDR3 contains 15 residues.